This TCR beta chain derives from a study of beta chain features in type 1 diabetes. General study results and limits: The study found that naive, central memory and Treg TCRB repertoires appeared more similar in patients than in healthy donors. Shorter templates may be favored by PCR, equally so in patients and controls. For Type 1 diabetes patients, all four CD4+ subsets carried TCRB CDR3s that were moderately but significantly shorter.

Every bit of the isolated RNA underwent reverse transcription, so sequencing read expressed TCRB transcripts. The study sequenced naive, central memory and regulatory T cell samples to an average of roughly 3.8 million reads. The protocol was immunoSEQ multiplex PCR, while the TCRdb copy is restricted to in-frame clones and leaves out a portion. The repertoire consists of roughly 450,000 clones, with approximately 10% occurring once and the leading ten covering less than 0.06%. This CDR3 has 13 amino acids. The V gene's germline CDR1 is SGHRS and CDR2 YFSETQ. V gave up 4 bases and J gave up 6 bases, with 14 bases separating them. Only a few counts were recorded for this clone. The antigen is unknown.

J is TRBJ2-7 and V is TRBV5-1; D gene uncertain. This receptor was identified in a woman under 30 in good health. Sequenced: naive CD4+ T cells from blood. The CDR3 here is CASSKIPNGEQYV. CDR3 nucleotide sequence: TGCGCCAGCAGCAAAATCCCTAACGGCGAGCAGTACGTC.